The rows below give T cell receptor beta chains drawn from one sample of a study of blood T cell repertoires in COVID-19. Profiling relied on immunoSEQ multiplex PCR, and the TCRdb table lists in-frame clones only, not all of them. The sample lists 120,000 or so clones; over 70% were seen once. The sample taken for sequencing was peripheral blood. These receptors were obtained from a man at least 80 years old with active or convalescent COVID-19. Each CDR3 is given with its conserved first and last residue. D genes are given only for firm matches. Not every row has a clone size; where given, it reads once, few, many or a size class.

TRBD1,TRBJ2-5,TRBV24-1,.,TGTGCCACTTCGGCGACAGGGAAGGACCAAGAGACCCAGTACTTC,CATSATGKDQETQYF
.,TRBJ2-7,TRBV5-4,few,TGTGCCAGCAGCTTGAGGGCAGGGGACTACGAGCAGTACTTC,CASSLRAGDYEQYF
.,TRBJ1-1,TRBV29-1,.,TGCAGCGTTGAAGGACAGTATTACACTGAAGCTTTCTTT,CSVEGQYYTEAFF
.,TRBJ1-2,TRBV3-1/TRBV3-2,.,TGTGCCAGCAGCCAAGATGGAGACCCGGTTGGCTACACCTTC,CASSQDGDPVGYTF
.,TRBJ2-2,TRBV5-1,.,TGCGCCAGCAGCGGAGGGGTTGGCACCGGGGAGCTGTTTTTT,CASSGGVGTGELFF
.,TRBJ1-5,TRBV9,once,TGTGCCAGCAGCGTAGGAAGGGGTTTCAATCAGCCCCAGCATTTT,CASSVGRGFNQPQHF
TRBD1,TRBJ1-2,TRBV15,once,TGTGCCACCAGCAAACCCGGACAGGCGGTCTATGGCTACACCTTC,CATSKPGQAVYGYTF
TRBD1,TRBJ1-1,TRBV10-3,.,TGTGCCATCACTCAGGGGGTGAACACTGAAGCTTTCTTT,CAITQGVNTEAFF
TRBD1,TRBJ2-3,TRBV2,few,TGTGCCAGCAGTGAATTTGGGACAGGGGCAGATACGCAGTATTTT,CASSEFGTGADTQYF
TRBD1,TRBJ2-5,TRBV10-3,few,TGTGCCATCAGCCTGACTGGGACAGGTTCACAAGAGACCCAGTACTTC,CAISLTGTGSQETQYF
TRBD1,TRBJ1-6,TRBV5-1,.,TGCGCCAGTACCAGGGACAGGGGTAATTCACCCCTCCACTTT,CASTRDRGNSPLHF
.,TRBJ1-3,TRBV29-1,.,TGCAGCGTTGCGACACAGGAGAGTGGAAACACCATATATTTT,CSVATQESGNTIYF
TRBD1,TRBJ1-2,TRBV4-3,.,TGCGCCAGCAGCCTTCTCTCCGGGACAGGTCACGGCTACACCTTC,CASSLLSGTGHGYTF
TRBD1,TRBJ2-2,TRBV2,.,TGTGCCAGCAGGGGGACAGGGGACAACACCGGGGAGCTGTTTTTT,CASRGTGDNTGELFF
.,TRBJ1-2,TRBV21-1,once,TGTGCCAGCAGCAAACCCCGTAACTATGGCTACACCTTC,CASSKPRNYGYTF